The sequence of this T cell receptor beta chain was determined in a study of a mutant IDH1 vaccine in newly diagnosed glioma. The overall study: Eight vaccinations reached patients in weeks 1, 3, 5, 7, 11, 15, 19 and 23. Sex among treated patients split around 60% male, around 38% female; mean age was roughly 40 years. Therapy received beforehand was radiotherapy, temozolomide, or both, with most patients given both. Study-wide results and limits: The study observed vaccine-induced immune responses in roughly 95% of patients.

To note about this clone: Its antigen is not known.

The CDR3 extends over 16 amino acids. Trimming cost V 0 bases and J 2 bases, with 11 bases left between them. The germline V gene has CDR1 LGHNA and CDR2 YSLEER. Sample time point: week 5, during vaccination. One vaccine dose held 300 ug of mutant IDH1 20-mer peptide and came with topical imiquimod. Profiling relied on immunoSEQ multiplex PCR, and the TCRdb table lists in-frame clones only, not all of them. The sample consists of approximately 50,000 clones, around 78% of them appearing once. This TCR came from a middle-aged man with glioma. The sequencing used PBMCs, collected from a glioma patient whose treatment included an IDH1 peptide vaccine. The rearrangement joins TRBV4-3 to TRBJ1-5; no clear D gene. CDR3 sequence: CASSQDWSQGNQPQHF. Written as DNA, the CDR3 is TGCGCCAGCAGCCAAGATTGGAGTCAGGGCAATCAGCCCCAGCATTTT.